This T cell receptor (beta chain) was recovered during a study of blood T cell repertoires in COVID-19. On the study more broadly: COVID-19 samples, acute and convalescent, were from the United States, Italy and Spain. PBMCs, B-cell-depleted T cells, or T cells were the source of the cDNA or gDNA that made up the material.

The CDR3 covers 21 residues. Germline V lookup: CDR1 LGHNA, CDR2 YSLEER. Trimming cost V 4 bases and J 3 bases; bases outside gene matches: 22. As processed by the authors: Cell counts per sample came from amplifying reference gene primers. TCRdb keeps only in-frame clones here, not all; method: immunoSEQ multiplex PCR. V, J and clone size derive from that table, while D and trimming were established from the DNA sequence. Among a few hundred thousand clones listed, about 85% were seen once. V gene TRBV4-3 combines with J gene TRBJ2-5; 11 bases are shared with TRBD2. Sequencing input: peripheral blood. The source is a woman aged 18-35 years who had recovered from COVID-19. CDR3: CASSPRWGSVRLAGSEETQYF. CDR3 bases: TGCGCCAGCAGCCCCAGGTGGGGGTCAGTAAGACTAGCGGGATCCGAAGAGACCCAGTACTTC.